This TCR beta chain was sequenced in a study of T cell responses to AZD1222 COVID-19 vaccine. Study-level findings and limits: It should be noted that donors were predominantly white British and more often female, and clonal diversity was possibly underestimated. Repertoires in all cases were sampled only once the peak T cell response had passed.

Clones were sequenced by immunoSEQ multiplex PCR, and TCRdb holds only the in-frame ones, with some missing. The sample yields approximately 110,000 clones, 88% seen once. In regard to this clone: What it binds is not known.

V shed 9 bases and J shed 5 bases, with 10 bases lying between them. From germline, CDR1 is SGHTA and CDR2 FQGNSA. This CDR3 contains 11 residues. Sequencing was performed on peripheral blood, taken on day 0 of AZD1222 vaccination. V usage is TRBV7-2 and J usage is TRBJ2-5, with D hard to call. The sequence was collected from an adult in good health. The CDR3 loop reads CASAVGETQYF. The DNA for the CDR3 is TGTGCCAGTGCGGTGGGGGAGACCCAGTACTTC. Full variable domain (remainder filled in from reference TRBV7-2 and TRBJ2-5): GAGVSQSPSNKVTEKGKDVELRCDPISGHTALYWYRQSLGQGLEFLIYFQGNSAPDKSGLPSDRFSAERTGGSVSTLTIQRTQQEDSAVYLCASAVGETQYFGPGTRLLVL.